Shown below are 6 T cell receptor beta chains from a single sample sequenced in a study of cytomegalovirus exposure and HLA in healthy donors. The PCR had 60 Vbeta and 13 Jbeta primers. Produced via immunoSEQ multiplex PCR; TCRdb's table is partial and in-frame only. The sample has over 150,000 clones; roughly 74% are singletons. The sequencing sample was made of PBMCs. All receptors derive from a male donor in good health and CMV-seronegative.

This clone has just a few counts. The chain employs TRBV5-4 and TRBJ2-7; TRBD2 might be the D (7 bases). Germline V lookup: CDR1 SGHNT, CDR2 YYREEE (reference sequence). This CDR3 contains 14 residues. Deletions cut 4 bases from V and 5 bases from J, with 16 bases between. The CDR3 protein is CASSLGGLANEQYF. The CDR3 bases are TGTGCCAGCAGCCTCGGGGGGCTAGCGAACGAGCAGTACTTC.

In this sample, this clone turned up a few times. V usage is TRBV27 and J usage is TRBJ1-1, with D possibly TRBD1 on 5 matching bases. The V end was cut by 7 bases, the J end by 7 bases, with 13 bases between. Germline V gene data show CDR1 as MNHEY and CDR2 as SMNVEV (reference sequence). The CDR3 is 12 amino acids. Here the CDR3 reads CASKAGRLEAFF. CDR3 nucleotide sequence: TGTGCCAGCAAGGCGGGGCGACTTGAAGCTTTCTTT.

This clone came up a few times. V gene TRBV5-4 combines with J gene TRBJ1-2; 7 bases map to TRBD1. CDR3 length: 17 amino acids. V lost 3 bases to trimming and J lost 0 bases; unmatched junction nucleotides: 11. From germline, CDR1 is SGHNT and CDR2 YYREEE (reference sequence). The CDR3 nucleotides read TGTGCCAGCAGCTCACCGACTAACAGGGGTTCTAACTATGGCTACACCTTC. Protein product: CASSSPTNRGSNYGYTF. The full variable domain, its missing parts supplied by reference TRBV5-4 and TRBJ1-2, is ETGVTQSPTHLIKTRGQQVTLRCSSQSGHNTVSWYQQALGQGPQFIFQYYREEENGRGNFPPRFSGLQFPNYSSELNVNALELDDSALYLCASSSPTNRGSNYGYTFGSGTRLTVV.

Only a few counts were recorded for this clone. The chain has TRBV7-2 and TRBJ2-1; tentative D call: TRBD1 (6 bases). Trimming removed 5 bases from V and 8 bases from J, with 16 bases in between. The CDR3 consists of 14 residues. Germline CDR1 SGHTA, CDR2 FQGNSA. CDR3 amino acids: CASSPGDWSHEQFF. CDR3 coding DNA: TGTGCCAGCAGCCCAGGGGATTGGAGCCATGAGCAGTTCTTC.

This clone was counted between two and nine times. The chain carries TRBV5-6 and TRBJ2-3, with 14 bases identical to TRBD2. CDR3 size: 16 residues. Germline CDR1 is SGHDT and CDR2 is YYEEEE. The trim removed 0 bases at V and 7 bases at J, leaving 4 bases unmatched. This CDR3 is CASSLVTSGGAHTQYF. The DNA of the CDR3 is TGTGCCAGCAGCTTGGTGACTAGCGGGGGGGCACATACGCAGTATTTT. Using reference TRBV5-6 and TRBJ2-3 for the parts outside the CDR3, the full variable domain is DAGVTQSPTHLIKTRGQQVTLRCSPKSGHDTVSWYQQALGQGPQFIFQYYEEEERQRGNFPDRFSGHQFPNYSSELNVNALLLGDSALYLCASSLVTSGGAHTQYFGPGTRLTVL.

The V gene is TRBV6-5, the J gene TRBJ1-4; D gene unclear. Trimming took 2 bases from V and 0 from J, leaving 7 bases between them. The CDR3 length is 15 residues. The germline gives CDR1 MNHEY, CDR2 SVGAGI. CDR3: CASSYGGATNEKLFF. CDR3 in DNA: TGTGCCAGCAGTTACGGAGGAGCAACTAATGAAAAACTGTTTTTT.